The sequence of this T cell receptor (beta chain) was determined in a study of patients and donors after allogeneic stem cell transplantation. Germline CDR1 is LGHNA and CDR2 is YNFKEQ. The CDR3 consists of 14 residues. V lost 1 base, J lost 6 bases, and 10 bases lay in between. TCRdb re-analysed the RT-PCR reads in MiXCR, keeping a single row per CDR3 protein. The data contain 87,000 or so distinct CDR3 sequences, roughly 4.9% of them seen just once; the ten biggest clones take up 2.6%. This clonotype was detected ten times or more. The receptor was derived from a human donor who was either an allogeneic HSCT recipient or a stem cell or donor lymphocyte infusion donor (not recorded which). It is not recorded whose cells these are; they may come from a transplant donor. Sequencing was carried out using blood, either unsorted or a sorted T cell fraction (not recorded which). The rearrangement uses TRBV4-2 and TRBJ2-1; D is unresolved. CDR3 DNA sequence: TGTGCCAGCAGCCAAGGCACGGGCGTCAATGAGCAGTTCTTC. Translation gives CASSQGTGVNEQFF.